These 27 T cell receptor beta chains came from one sample sequenced in a study of cytomegalovirus exposure and HLA in healthy donors. Primers: 60 Vbeta forward and 13 Jbeta reverse. Sequencing was performed with immunoSEQ multiplex PCR; in TCRdb, only in-frame clones are kept and a portion is missing. The sample holds some 150,000 clones, around 88% seen once. Specimen: PBMCs. These receptors originate from a woman in her twenties or thirties in good health and CMV-seronegative.

This rearrangement joins TRBV27 to TRBJ2-7; D gene uncertain. CDR1 is MNHEY and CDR2 is SMNVEV in the germline V gene (reference sequence). The CDR3 is made up of 11 amino acids. V lost 3 bases to trimming and J lost 5 bases, with 5 bases between them. In nucleotides, the CDR3 is TGTGCCAGCAGTTTTGGGCACGAGCAGTACTTC. This translates into CASSFGHEQYF.

The V call is TRBV15, the J call TRBJ1-3; D unclear. The CDR3 covers 15 residues. Germline CDR1 LNHNV, CDR2 YYDKDF (reference sequence). V was cut by 4 bases and J by 4 bases, with 14 bases left in between. The CDR3 nucleotides are TGTGCCACCAGCAACAGCAGAAGGCCCGGAAACACCATATATTTT. Translation gives CATSNSRRPGNTIYF.

A word on this clone: The sample carries other DNA sequences with the same CDR3. The CDR3 spells CSVGQGRNSPLHF. DNA for the CDR3: TGCAGCGTTGGACAGGGGCGGAATTCACCCCTCCACTTT. The chain is built from TRBV29-1 and TRBJ1-6; 8 bases align to TRBD1. Germline CDR1 reads SQVTM; CDR2 reads ANQGSEA. The V and J ends lost 4 bases and 7 bases, in that order; junction bases with no gene match: 3. The CDR3 consists of 13 residues.

The V gene is TRBV10-3, the J gene TRBJ2-7; the match to TRBD2 covers 7 bases. CDR1 ENHRY and CDR2 SYGVKD come from the germline V gene. The CDR3 extends over 15 amino acids. V gave up 6 bases and J gave up 7 bases; unmatched junction bases: 15. This CDR3 is CAISTFETGGREQYF. CDR3 nucleotides: TGTGCCATCAGCACATTCGAGACGGGAGGTAGGGAGCAGTACTTC.

V is TRBV7-9 and J is TRBJ2-1; 11 positions agree with TRBD2. The CDR3 has 16 amino acids. V lost 5 bases to trimming and J lost 8 bases; unmatched junction nucleotides: 11. Germline CDR1 and CDR2: SEHNR and FQNEAQ (reference sequence). CDR3 region: CASSLSLAGGRYEQFF. CDR3 in DNA: TGTGCCAGCAGCCTCTCGTTAGCGGGGGGGAGGTATGAGCAGTTCTTC.

The J gene is TRBJ2-7, the V gene TRBV14; 9 bases agree with TRBD1. The CDR3 is 14 amino acids. The ends lost 4 bases at V and 1 base at J; junction bases unmatched: 2. CDR1 SGHDN and CDR2 FVKESK come from the germline V gene. CDR3 nucleotides: TGTGCCAGCAGCCCCGGGACAGGGTCCTACGAGCAGTACTTC. It yields the protein CASSPGTGSYEQYF.

This chain connects TRBV19 to TRBJ2-1, with 11 bases fitting TRBD2. V shed 1 base and J 2 bases; nucleotides not matched to a gene: 25. This CDR3 contains 24 residues. Germline V CDR1 and CDR2: LNHDA, SQIVND (reference sequence). The CDR3: CASSIVGRAPTSGRYEGAYNEQFF. Written as DNA, the CDR3 is TGTGCCAGTAGTATAGTGGGCAGGGCCCCTACTAGCGGGAGATACGAGGGAGCCTACAATGAGCAGTTCTTC. Drawing the rest from reference TRBV19 and TRBJ2-1, the complete variable domain is DGGITQSPKYLFRKEGQNVTLSCEQNLNHDAMYWYRQDPGQGLRLIYYSQIVNDFQKGDIAEGYSVSREKKESFPLTVTSAQKNPTAFYLCASSIVGRAPTSGRYEGAYNEQFFGPGTRLTVL.

V is TRBV14 and J is TRBJ1-1; maybe TRBD1 (6 bases). Germline V gene lookup returns CDR1 SGHDN and CDR2 FVKESK. V lost 2 bases and J lost 5, with 18 bases in between. The CDR3 is 16 amino acids. The chain's CDR3 is CASSQFQGNILTEAFF. CDR3 DNA sequence: TGTGCCAGCAGCCAATTTCAGGGGAACATTTTAACTGAAGCTTTCTTT.

The chain recombines TRBV6-1 with TRBJ1-4, with no clear D. The CDR3 extends over 15 amino acids. Deletions cut 0 bases from V and 7 bases from J, with 12 bases between. The germline CDR1 and CDR2 sequences are MNHNS and SASEGT. The CDR3, as DNA: TGTGCCAGCAGTGAAGCGCTAGCACTCGGTGAAAAACTGTTTTTT. Its translation: CASSEALALGEKLFF.

The J gene is TRBJ2-7, the V gene TRBV5-1, with D possibly being TRBD1 (5 bases). Looked up from germline, CDR1 is SGHRS and CDR2 is YFSETQ. Deletions cut 0 bases from V and 2 bases from J, with 12 bases between. The CDR3 consists of 15 residues. CDR3: CASSLEGITTYEQYF. The CDR3 DNA reads TGCGCCAGCAGCTTGGAGGGGATTACTACCTACGAGCAGTACTTC.

The rearrangement uses TRBV11-3 and TRBJ2-3; TRBD2 might be the D (6 bases). V was pared by 4 bases and J by 2 bases, with 16 bases between. Germline V CDR1 and CDR2: SGHNT, YENEEA. CDR3 size: 16 residues. The CDR3 sequence is CASSSRVEGPTDTQYF. The CDR3, as DNA: TGTGCCAGCAGCTCTCGGGTGGAGGGACCCACAGATACGCAGTATTTT.

The J gene is TRBJ2-1, the V gene TRBV6-5, with 7 bases that match TRBD1. J gave up 1 base and V 6 bases, and 6 bases lay outside the gene matches. The CDR3 totals 15 residues. From germline, CDR1 is MNHEY and CDR2 SVGAGI. CDR3 region: CASRRLQGSYNEQFF. The CDR3 DNA follows: TGTGCCAGCAGGAGACTACAGGGGTCCTACAATGAGCAGTTCTTC.

Ten or more counts support this clone. J is TRBJ2-7 and V is TRBV2; 8 bases agree with TRBD2. The germline gives CDR1 SNHLY, CDR2 FYNNEI. J gave up 7 bases and V 0 bases, and 5 bases lay outside the gene matches. This CDR3 is 14 amino acids long. CDR3 nucleotide sequence: TGTGCCAGCAGTGAAGCGCTTGGCGGGGGGGAGCAGTACTTC. Translated, it gives CASSEALGGGEQYF.

This clone was seen just once. This chain uses TRBV27 with TRBJ1-4; D is perhaps TRBD1 (6 bases). V was pared by 3 bases and J by 5 bases, with 19 bases between. CDR1 MNHEY and CDR2 SMNVEV come from the germline V gene (reference sequence). The CDR3 consists of 17 residues. CDR3 DNA: TGTGCCAGCAGTTTTCGCGGCGGGGGGCAACGGAATGAAAAACTGTTTTTT. Amino acid sequence: CASSFRGGGQRNEKLFF.

This sequence joins TRBV18 and TRBJ2-7; 8 bases agree with TRBD1. This CDR3 contains 13 residues. V trimming: 6 bases; J trimming: 3 bases; junction bases outside the gene matches: 4. The germline CDR1 and CDR2 sequences are KGHSH and LQKENI. The CDR3 loop reads CASSFDRGYEQYF. The CDR3 bases are TGTGCCAGCTCCTTCGACAGGGGCTACGAGCAGTACTTC. The complete variable domain, with remaining parts taken from reference TRBV18 and TRBJ2-7, reads NAGVMQNPRHLVRRRGQEARLRCSPMKGHSHVYWYRQLPEEGLKFMVYLQKENIIDESGMPKERFSAEFPKEGPSILRIQQVVRGDSAAYFCASSFDRGYEQYFGPGTRLTVT.

V gene TRBV28 combines with J gene TRBJ1-3; tentatively, D is TRBD1 (5 bases). The CDR3 runs 14 residues. V lost 8 bases and J 2 bases, leaving 13 bases between the germline ends. Germline CDR1 reads MDHEN; CDR2 reads SYDVKM. CDR3 coding DNA: TGTGCCAGCGTTTTCGGGGGTACTGGAAACACCATATATTTT. Translation gives CASVFGGTGNTIYF.

The chain employs TRBV5-1 and TRBJ2-7; maybe TRBD2 (7 bases). Trimming left V 6 bases short and J 0 bases short, with 13 bases between. CDR1 is SGHRS and CDR2 is YFSETQ in the germline V gene. The CDR3 sequence is 14 residues long. CDR3 DNA sequence: TGCGCCAGCAAAAGGGGGGGGAGCTCCTACGAGCAGTACTTC. It translates to CASKRGGSSYEQYF. The complete variable domain, with remaining parts taken from reference TRBV5-1 and TRBJ2-7, reads KAGVTQTPRYLIKTRGQQVTLSCSPISGHRSVSWYQQTPGQGLQFLFEYFSETQRNKGNFPGRFSGRQFSNSRSEMNVSTLELGDSALYLCASKRGGSSYEQYFGPGTRLTVT.

CDR3 sequence reads: CASSAGTGDTDTQYF. The DNA of the CDR3 is TGCGCCAGCAGCGCCGGGACAGGGGACACAGATACGCAGTATTTT. This chain links TRBV5-1 with TRBJ2-3; 10 bases are shared with TRBD1. CDR3 size: 15 residues. Germline CDR1 is SGHRS and CDR2 is YFSETQ. V gave up 4 bases and J gave up 2 bases; unmatched junction bases: 4.

The gene calls are TRBV7-2 and TRBJ1-5; D gene ambiguous. The germline V gene encodes CDR1 SGHTA and CDR2 FQGNSA. This CDR3 comprises 12 residues. V was clipped by 8 bases and J by 4 bases, with 9 bases between them. CDR3 protein: CASGRGNQPQHF. The CDR3 nucleotides read TGTGCCAGCGGACGGGGTAATCAGCCCCAGCATTTT.

Only one count was recorded for this clone. The chain carries TRBV19 and TRBJ2-1; maybe TRBD1 (6 bases). The germline V gene has CDR1 LNHDA and CDR2 SQIVND (reference sequence). V lost 4 bases and J lost 6, with 13 bases in between. CDR3 size: 14 residues. CDR3 nucleotide sequence: TGTGCCAGTAGTAAAGGGGGTCCGACCAATGAGCAGTTCTTC. Its protein is CASSKGGPTNEQFF.

The rearrangement joins TRBV18 to TRBJ1-5; D is possibly TRBD1 (5 bases). The CDR3 is made up of 14 amino acids. V dropped 3 bases and J dropped 1 base, with 7 bases sitting between them. Germline loops: CDR1 KGHSH, CDR2 LQKENI. CDR3 sequence: CASSPGQSNQPQHF. CDR3 DNA: TGTGCCAGCTCACCTGGACAAAGCAATCAGCCCCAGCATTTT.

The chain recombines TRBV4-1 with TRBJ2-1; D is uncertain. The V end lost 0 bases, the J end lost 16 bases, and 13 bases lay between the germline ends. The CDR3 length is 12 residues. Germline V gene data show CDR1 as MGHRA and CDR2 as YSYEKL. CDR3 loop: CASSQDRRRTFF. Here the CDR3 DNA reads TGCGCCAGCAGCCAAGATAGGCGGAGAACCTTCTTC.

The chain employs TRBV18 and TRBJ2-7; 11 nucleotides line up with TRBD1. The junction had 9 bases not matched to a gene; V was cut back by 3 bases and J by 5 bases. Germline V CDR1 and CDR2: KGHSH, LQKENI. The CDR3 spans 16 residues. CDR3 DNA sequence: TGTGCCAGCTCACCGGTTTCCGGGACAGGGGGGAACGAGCAGTACTTC. This codes for CASSPVSGTGGNEQYF.

The V gene is TRBV2, the J gene TRBJ2-3; TRBD2 matches 8 bases. The CDR3 runs to 16 residues. The V segment lost 3 bases and the J segment 3 bases; nucleotides outside the gene matches: 8. Germline V lookup: CDR1 SNHLY, CDR2 FYNNEI. The CDR3 loop reads CASSDRAGAKTDTQYF. Here the CDR3 DNA reads TGTGCCAGCAGTGATCGAGCGGGAGCGAAGACAGATACGCAGTATTTT.

This clone was seen only once. The genes are TRBV25-1 and TRBJ2-7, with TRBD2 matching over 15 bases. There are 18 residues in the CDR3. The V gene's germline CDR1 is MGHDK and CDR2 SYGVNS. V lost 5 bases, J lost 3 bases, and 11 bases stayed unmatched. The CDR3 is CASSNAGTSGRFRYEQYF. CDR3 bases: TGTGCCAGCAGTAACGCCGGGACTAGCGGGAGGTTTCGCTACGAGCAGTACTTC.

This clone was seen a single time. This chain joins TRBV30 and TRBJ1-4; possibly TRBD1 for D (5 bases). Germline V gives CDR1 GTSNPN, CDR2 SVGIG (reference sequence). V shed 3 bases and J shed 2 bases, with 7 bases lying between them. The CDR3 loop spans 13 amino acids. The CDR3 protein is CAWRAGTNEKLFF. The CDR3 coding sequence is TGTGCCTGGAGGGCAGGGACTAATGAAAAACTGTTTTTT.

The V gene is TRBV4-3, the J gene TRBJ2-4; 7 nucleotides line up with TRBD1. CDR1 is LGHNA, CDR2 YSLEER, per germline. The V and J ends lost 0 bases and 0 bases, in that order; junction bases with no gene match: 8. The CDR3 has 18 residues. In DNA, the CDR3 is TGCGCCAGCAGCCAAGACCGGGGCAGGGGGTTAGCCAAAAACATTCAGTACTTC. Translated: CASSQDRGRGLAKNIQYF.